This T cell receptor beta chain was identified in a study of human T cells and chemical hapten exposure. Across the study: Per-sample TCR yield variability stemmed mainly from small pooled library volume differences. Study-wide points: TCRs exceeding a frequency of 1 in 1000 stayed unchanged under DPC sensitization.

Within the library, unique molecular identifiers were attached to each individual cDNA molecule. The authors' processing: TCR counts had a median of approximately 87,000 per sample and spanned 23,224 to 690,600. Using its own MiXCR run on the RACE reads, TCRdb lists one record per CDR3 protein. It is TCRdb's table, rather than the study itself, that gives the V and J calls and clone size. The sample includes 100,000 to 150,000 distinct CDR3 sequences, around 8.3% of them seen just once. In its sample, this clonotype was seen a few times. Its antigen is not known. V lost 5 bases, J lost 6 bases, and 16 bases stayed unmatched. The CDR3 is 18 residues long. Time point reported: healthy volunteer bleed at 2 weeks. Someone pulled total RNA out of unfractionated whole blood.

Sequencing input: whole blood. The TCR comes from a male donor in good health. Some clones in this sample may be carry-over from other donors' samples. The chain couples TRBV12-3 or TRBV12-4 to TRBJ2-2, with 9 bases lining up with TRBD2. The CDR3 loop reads CASSPVAGVVSKAGELFF. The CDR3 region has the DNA TGTGCCAGCAGTCCAGTAGCGGGAGTCGTTTCGAAGGCCGGGGAGCTGTTTTTT.